The 32 T cell receptor beta chains presented below share a single source sample, sequenced in a study of identical twins. TCRdb called the 5' RACE reads again in MiXCR, with one record for every CDR3 protein. Among fewer than 900,000 distinct CDR3 sequences listed, about 20% were seen once. This same sample was also part of a study on T cells expressing NK-cell markers.

Input material: PBMCs. These receptors were obtained from a young woman in good health.

This clonotype was seen ten or more times. The chain employs TRBV6-5 and TRBJ2-5; maybe TRBD1 (6 bases). The CDR3 loop spans 14 amino acids. Trimming left V 2 bases short and J 4 bases short, with 11 bases between. CDR1 is MNHEY and CDR2 is SVGAGI in the germline V gene. The CDR3 DNA is TGTGCCAGCAGTTACGGCAGGGGAGCAGAGACCCAGTACTTC. Its protein product is CASSYGRGAETQYF.

This clonotype appeared a few times. This chain uses TRBV7-9 with TRBJ2-2; D possibly corresponds to TRBD2 (5 bases). This CDR3 has 14 residues. The V end was cut by 5 bases, the J end by 7 bases, with 14 bases between. Germline CDR1 and CDR2: SEHNR and FQNEAQ (reference sequence). The DNA for the CDR3 is TGTGCCAGCAGCCCGGACCGAAGCGGCGGGGAGCTGTTTTTT. This codes for CASSPDRSGGELFF.

Comment on this clonotype: The junction departs from germline at one end; a sequencing error may be responsible. The chain has TRBV7-8 and TRBJ2-2; 10 positions agree with TRBD2. The CDR3 sequence is 17 residues long. CDR1 is SGHVS, CDR2 FQNEAQ, per germline. In DNA, the CDR3 is TGTGCCAGCAGCTCCTACAGCGGGAGGGTGAACGCCGGGGAGCTGTTTTTT. Protein sequence: CASSSYSGRVNAGELFF.

This sequence joins TRBV6-1 and TRBJ2-3; possibly TRBD2 for D (5 bases). The CDR3 contains 16 residues. Germline loops: CDR1 MNHNS, CDR2 SASEGT. V was shortened by 6 bases and J by 2 bases, with 18 bases between the two germline ends. CDR3 sequence reads: CASSRKRSSSTDTQYF. The CDR3 DNA reads as TGTGCCAGCAGCAGAAAGCGGAGCTCCTCCACAGATACGCAGTATTTT.

This clonotype was picked up a small number of times. The rearrangement joins TRBV5-1 to TRBJ2-1, with D hard to call. Looked up from germline, CDR1 is SGHRS and CDR2 is YFSETQ. The CDR3 sequence is 16 residues long. Trimming left V 4 bases short and J 0 bases short, with 14 bases between. The CDR3 DNA is TGCGCCAGCAGCCTCCTACTAAGGAGCTCCTACAATGAGCAGTTCTTC. Protein product: CASSLLLRSSYNEQFF.

In the case of this clonotype: One base away lies a much larger clone, so this may be a sequencing read error. The V and J genes are TRBV7-9 and TRBJ1-2; TRBD1 is a possible D gene (6 bases). This CDR3 is 13 amino acids long. Germline CDR1 SEHNR, CDR2 FQNEAQ (reference sequence). V was shortened by 1 base and J by 8 bases, with 11 bases between the two germline ends. As DNA, the CDR3 is TGTGCCAGCAGCTTAGTCGCAGGGGAAGGCTACACCTTC. Amino acids: CASSLVAGEGYTF. Supplemented by reference TRBV7-9 and TRBJ1-2, the full variable domain reads DTGVSQNPRHKITKRGQNVTFRCDPISEHNRLYWYRQTLGQGPEFLTYFQNEAQLEKSRLLSDRFSAERPKGSFSTLEIQRTEQGDSAMYLCASSLVAGEGYTFGSGTRLTVV.

V usage is TRBV5-1 and J usage is TRBJ2-3; 9 bases are a match to TRBD1. Germline CDR1 is SGHRS and CDR2 is YFSETQ. Trimming took 3 bases from V and 3 from J; bases not matched to a gene: 2. The CDR3 covers 14 residues. The CDR3 is CASSSDRGTDTQYF. The CDR3 region has the DNA TGCGCCAGCAGCTCGGACAGGGGTACAGATACGCAGTATTTT.

The V call is TRBV20-1, the J call TRBJ2-7, with a weak D call TRBD2 (6 bases). CDR1 and CDR2 from the germline V gene are DFQATT and SNEGSKA (reference sequence). V lost 6 bases and J 11 bases, leaving 14 bases between the germline ends. This CDR3 spans 10 amino acids. The CDR3 region has the DNA TGCAGTGCCGGCGGGGCGGTAGAGTACTTC. Amino acid sequence: CSAGGAVEYF.

This sequence joins TRBV5-1 and TRBJ2-1; D is tentatively TRBD1 or TRBD2 (6 bases each). The germline CDR1 and CDR2 sequences are SGHRS and YFSETQ. CDR3 length: 13 amino acids. Deletions cut 6 bases from V and 8 bases from J, with 15 bases between. This CDR3 reads CASTAGGGYEQFF. CDR3 bases: TGCGCCAGCACCGCCGGAGGGGGGTATGAGCAGTTCTTC.

This clonotype was picked up many times. The V and J genes are TRBV3-1 and TRBJ2-7; D remains unclear. The ends were cut back, 4 bases at V and 1 base at J, with 11 bases in the middle. The CDR3 totals 14 residues. The V gene's germline CDR1 is LGHDT and CDR2 YNNKEL (reference sequence). The CDR3 is CASSPSWGSYEQYF. CDR3 DNA: TGTGCCAGCAGCCCTAGTTGGGGATCCTACGAGCAGTACTTC.

This clonotype was detected only a few times. The V call is TRBV9, the J call TRBJ2-3; 8 bases match TRBD2. The CDR3 is 16 residues long. Germline-derived CDR1 and CDR2 are SGDLS and YYNGEE. With V trimmed by 3 bases and J by 4 bases, 10 bases remained unmatched. CDR3 region: CASSELPGLVSDTQYF. Here the CDR3 DNA reads TGTGCCAGCAGCGAGCTCCCGGGACTAGTGTCAGATACGCAGTATTTT.

In DNA form, the CDR3 reads TGTGCCACCCTGAAGACGACAGGGGTTTCGACAGATACGCAGTATTTT. Encoded protein: CATLKTTGVSTDTQYF. The J gene is TRBJ2-3, the V gene TRBV19; 8 bases are shared with TRBD1. The CDR3 is 16 residues long. The germline CDR1 and CDR2 sequences are LNHDA and SQIVND (reference sequence). The V gene end was trimmed by 10 bases and the J gene end by 3 bases; junction bases not matched to a gene: 15.

This clonotype was detected a few times. J is TRBJ2-3 and V is TRBV5-6, with 9 bases identical to TRBD2. The CDR3 sequence is 18 residues long. After removal of 5 bases from V and 1 base from J, the junction contained 14 bases not matched to a gene. Looked up from germline, CDR1 is SGHDT and CDR2 is YYEEEE. Here the CDR3 DNA reads TGTGCCAGCAGTCCCCCCTGGACGCTAGCGGGGCGCACAGATACGCAGTATTTT. This gives the protein CASSPPWTLAGRTDTQYF. Full variable domain (outside the CDR3, taken from reference TRBV5-6 and TRBJ2-3): DAGVTQSPTHLIKTRGQQVTLRCSPKSGHDTVSWYQQALGQGPQFIFQYYEEEERQRGNFPDRFSGHQFPNYSSELNVNALLLGDSALYLCASSPPWTLAGRTDTQYFGPGTRLTVL.

This clonotype appeared a few times. The chain has TRBV5-1 and TRBJ2-3, with 11 bases identical to TRBD2. V dropped 7 bases and J dropped 2; count of bases not matched to a gene: 9. This CDR3 region has 16 residues. The V gene's germline CDR1 is SGHRS and CDR2 YFSETQ. CDR3 DNA: TGCGCCAGCGGTTGGACTAGCGGGCCGTACACAGATACGCAGTATTTT. Protein product: CASGWTSGPYTDTQYF.

The J gene is TRBJ2-2, the V gene TRBV12-3 or TRBV12-4, with D possibly TRBD2 on 5 matching bases. This CDR3 is built from 14 residues. Trimming pared 10 bases from V and 6 bases from J, leaving 18 bases between. The CDR3 spells CATEDIGLSGELFF. CDR3 DNA: TGTGCCACCGAAGACATAGGACTGTCCGGGGAGCTGTTTTTT.

This clonotype was seen a handful of times. The chain joins TRBV20-1 to TRBJ2-4; unclear D gene. Germline CDR1 is DFQATT and CDR2 is SNEGSKA (reference sequence). The CDR3 length is 11 residues. V was clipped by 3 bases and J by 10 bases, with 10 bases between them. CDR3 sequence: CSASIPKIQYF. CDR3 sequence (DNA): TGCAGTGCTAGTATCCCGAAAATTCAGTACTTC.

This chain links TRBV7-9 with TRBJ2-1; D unclear. The V and J ends lost 5 bases and 8 bases respectively, with 13 bases between them. The CDR3 consists of 13 residues. CDR1 and CDR2 from the germline V gene are SEHNR and FQNEAQ (reference sequence). For the CDR3, the DNA is TGTGCCAGCAGCCCTACCAACAGCCATGAGCAGTTCTTC. It specifies CASSPTNSHEQFF.

The rearrangement joins TRBV15 to TRBJ1-5, with TRBD1 matching 7 bases. Germline CDR1 and CDR2: LNHNV and YYDKDF (reference sequence). J lost 6 bases, V lost 3 bases, and 8 bases had no gene match. The length of the CDR3 is 15 residues. CDR3 amino acids: CATSRGRGRGQPQHF. The CDR3 coding sequence is TGTGCCACCAGCAGGGGGAGGGGGCGCGGTCAGCCCCAGCATTTT. Combining the CDR3 with reference TRBV15 and TRBJ1-5 gives the whole variable domain DAMVIQNPRYQVTQFGKPVTLSCSQTLNHNVMYWYQQKSSQAPKLLFHYYDKDFNNEADTPDNFQSRRPNTSFCFLDIRSPGLGDTAMYLCATSRGRGRGQPQHFGDGTRLSIL.

This clonotype was counted only a few times. The J gene is TRBJ2-7, the V gene TRBV5-1; D remains unclear. CDR1 and CDR2 from the germline V gene are SGHRS and YFSETQ. V dropped 5 bases and J dropped 0 bases, with 9 bases sitting between them. This CDR3 spans 13 amino acids. The DNA of the CDR3 is TGCGCCAGCAGATGGAGAAGCTCCTACGAGCAGTACTTC. Its protein product is CASRWRSSYEQYF.

V is TRBV7-9 and J is TRBJ1-1; TRBD1 is a possible D gene (6 bases). The CDR3 length is 15 residues. V lost 4 bases and J lost 1, with 13 bases in between. In germline, CDR1 is SEHNR, CDR2 FQNEAQ (reference sequence). For the CDR3, the DNA is TGTGCCAGCAGCTCCCTACAGGGCCCGAACACTGAAGCTTTCTTT. Protein: CASSSLQGPNTEAFF.

For the CDR3, the DNA is TGCAGTGCTGCCGAGGACAGGGAGCAGTTCTTC. It codes for CSAAEDREQFF. This sequence joins TRBV20-1 and TRBJ2-1; 7 positions match TRBD1. CDR3 length: 11 residues. V lost 5 bases, J lost 10 bases, and 5 bases stayed unmatched. CDR1 is DFQATT, CDR2 SNEGSKA, per germline (reference sequence).

The chain recombines TRBV16 with TRBJ2-1, with D perhaps matching TRBD1 (5 bases). CDR3 length equals 16 residues. The germline CDR1 and CDR2 sequences are KGHSY and FQNENV. Trimming stripped 0 bases from V and 6 bases from J, with 15 bases between. For the CDR3, the DNA is TGTGCCAGCAGCCAATCAGGCAGGGTAATCTCCAATGAGCAGTTCTTC. Translating it yields CASSQSGRVISNEQFF.

This sequence joins TRBV20-1 and TRBJ2-3; TRBD2 matches 12 bases. J lost 2 bases, V lost 2 bases, and 8 bases had no gene match. There are 17 residues in the CDR3. Per germline, CDR1 DFQATT and CDR2 SNEGSKA (reference sequence). The CDR3 sequence is CSARNLLAGGPTDTQYF. The CDR3 DNA follows: TGCAGTGCTAGAAATCTGCTAGCGGGAGGGCCCACAGATACGCAGTATTTT.

This clonotype showed up just a few times. The V call is TRBV2, the J call TRBJ2-4; D is unclear. Germline loops: CDR1 SNHLY, CDR2 FYNNEI. Trimming shortened V by 6 bases and J by 16 bases, and 16 bases separated the two germline ends. This CDR3 is built from 11 residues. The CDR3 sequence is CASRGARLKYF. CDR3 sequence (DNA): TGTGCCAGCAGAGGCGCCCGACTCAAATACTTC.

In this sample, this clonotype turned up once. The chain links TRBV25-1 to TRBJ1-2, with 10 bases aligning to TRBD1. The CDR3 consists of 15 residues. The V segment lost 3 bases and the J segment 3 bases; nucleotides outside the gene matches: 4. The germline gives CDR1 MGHDK, CDR2 SYGVNS. Here the CDR3 DNA reads TGTGCCAGCAGTGAGGAGGGGACAGGGGACTATGGCTACACCTTC. Translating gives CASSEEGTGDYGYTF.

V usage is TRBV20-1 and J usage is TRBJ2-3, with 9 nucleotides matching TRBD1. The J segment lost 3 bases and the V segment lost 7 bases, leaving 5 bases of the junction unmatched. This CDR3 contains 13 residues. Germline assignment: CDR1 DFQATT and CDR2 SNEGSKA (reference sequence). CDR3 sequence: CSVTGGSTDTQYF. In DNA form, the CDR3 reads TGCAGTGTGACAGGGGGATCGACAGATACGCAGTATTTT.

The table lists this clonotype with a few counts. This rearrangement joins TRBV3-1 to TRBJ2-4; D unclear. Germline loops: CDR1 LGHDT, CDR2 YNNKEL (reference sequence). V lost 1 base to trimming and J lost 0 bases, with 7 bases between them. There are 15 residues in the CDR3. The CDR3 protein is CASSQGGLAKNIQYF. The DNA of the CDR3 is TGTGCCAGCAGCCAAGGCGGCCTAGCCAAAAACATTCAGTACTTC. The whole variable domain, filled in from reference TRBV3-1 and TRBJ2-4, reads DTAVSQTPKYLVTQMGNDKSIKCEQNLGHDTMYWYKQDSKKFLKIMFSYNNKELIINETVPNRFSPKSPDKAHLNLHINSLELGDSAVYFCASSQGGLAKNIQYFGAGTRLSVL.

This clonotype was detected only a few times. CDR3 residues: CASSRTGLTYEQYF. The CDR3 DNA reads as TGTGCCAGCAGTAGAACAGGGTTAACCTACGAGCAGTACTTC. The chain joins TRBV12-3 or TRBV12-4 to TRBJ2-7; D might be TRBD1 (6 bases). V was shortened by 5 bases and J by 2 bases, with 13 bases between the two germline ends. This CDR3 contains 14 residues.

This clonotype was counted at least ten times. The chain has TRBV29-1 and TRBJ2-1; no firm D call. Germline V gene lookup returns CDR1 SQVTM and CDR2 ANQGSEA. The CDR3 is 13 amino acids. Trimming left V 4 bases short and J 0 bases short, with 7 bases between. CDR3 residues: CSVGLSSYNEQFF. CDR3 nucleotides: TGCAGCGTTGGCCTGAGCTCCTACAATGAGCAGTTCTTC.

This clonotype was seen more than once but under ten times. The chain is built from TRBV20-1 and TRBJ2-5; D may match TRBD1 or TRBD2 (5 bases each). This CDR3 is 13 amino acids long. With 4 bases removed from V and 5 bases from J, the gap between germline ends came to 14 bases. Germline-derived CDR1 and CDR2 are DFQATT and SNEGSKA (reference sequence). The CDR3 DNA reads as TGCAGTGCTAAAGGGGCGGGTAGGGAGACCCAGTACTTC. Protein product: CSAKGAGRETQYF.

This clonotype was recorded once. The chain has TRBV7-2 and TRBJ1-1; no clear D gene. Trimming left V 1 base short and J 6 bases short, with 9 bases between. The germline gives CDR1 SGHTA, CDR2 FQGNSA. This CDR3 is 13 amino acids long. The DNA for the CDR3 is TGTGCCAGCAGCTTAGAACGGCGGGCTGAAGCTTTCTTT. Translated: CASSLERRAEAFF.

The chain couples TRBV25-1 to TRBJ2-5, with D possibly being TRBD2 (6 bases). The germline V gene has CDR1 MGHDK and CDR2 SYGVNS. The CDR3 runs 16 residues. Trimming took 5 bases from V and 5 from J, leaving 21 bases between them. The CDR3 loop is CASSSGRERGVETQYF. DNA of the CDR3: TGTGCCAGCAGTAGTGGCCGGGAGAGAGGGGTGGAGACCCAGTACTTC. The whole variable domain, filled in from reference TRBV25-1 and TRBJ2-5, reads EADIYQTPRYLVIGTGKKITLECSQTMGHDKMYWYQQDPGMELHLIHYSYGVNSTEKGDLSSESTVSRIRTEHFPLTLESARPSHTSQYLCASSSGRERGVETQYFGPGTRLLVL.